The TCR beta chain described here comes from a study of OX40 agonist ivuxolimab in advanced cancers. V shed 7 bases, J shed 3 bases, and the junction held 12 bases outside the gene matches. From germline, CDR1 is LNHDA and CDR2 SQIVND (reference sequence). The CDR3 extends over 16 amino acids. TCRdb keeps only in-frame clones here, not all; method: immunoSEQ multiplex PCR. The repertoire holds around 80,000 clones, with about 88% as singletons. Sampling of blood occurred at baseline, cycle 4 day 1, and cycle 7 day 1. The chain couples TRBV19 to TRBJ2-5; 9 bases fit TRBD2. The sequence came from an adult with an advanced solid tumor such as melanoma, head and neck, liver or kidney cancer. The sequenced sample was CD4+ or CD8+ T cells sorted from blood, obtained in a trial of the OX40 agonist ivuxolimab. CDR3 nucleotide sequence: TGTGCCAGTAAGGATCCGGCGGGAGGGACGGAAGAGACCCAGTACTTC. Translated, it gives CASKDPAGGTEETQYF.